This T cell receptor (beta chain) was captured in a study of OX40 agonist ivuxolimab in advanced cancers. Overall study findings and caveats: Individuals who were partial responders at 0.1-3.0 mg/kg had clonal expansion that ranked among the lowest. Low levels of normalized T-cell clonal expansion also appeared in some nonresponders.

The CDR3 runs 13 residues. Trimming took off 6 bases at V and 1 base at J, with 9 bases between the two ends. CDR1 and CDR2 (germline): SNHLY, FYNNEI. A word on this clone: Its antigen is unknown.

The data were produced by immunoSEQ multiplex PCR, yet TCRdb's version contains in-frame clones alone and is incomplete. The profile shows tens of thousands of clones, 85% to 90% of them singletons. The chain is built from TRBV2 and TRBJ2-5; D possibly uses TRBD1 or TRBD2 (5 bases each). The source of this sequence is an adult with an advanced solid tumor such as melanoma, head and neck, liver or kidney cancer. Sequencing used CD4+ or CD8+ T cells sorted from blood, obtained in a trial of the OX40 agonist ivuxolimab. CDR3 bases: TGTGCCAGCAGGGGACCTCTCCAAGAGACCCAGTACTTC. This sequence encodes CASRGPLQETQYF.